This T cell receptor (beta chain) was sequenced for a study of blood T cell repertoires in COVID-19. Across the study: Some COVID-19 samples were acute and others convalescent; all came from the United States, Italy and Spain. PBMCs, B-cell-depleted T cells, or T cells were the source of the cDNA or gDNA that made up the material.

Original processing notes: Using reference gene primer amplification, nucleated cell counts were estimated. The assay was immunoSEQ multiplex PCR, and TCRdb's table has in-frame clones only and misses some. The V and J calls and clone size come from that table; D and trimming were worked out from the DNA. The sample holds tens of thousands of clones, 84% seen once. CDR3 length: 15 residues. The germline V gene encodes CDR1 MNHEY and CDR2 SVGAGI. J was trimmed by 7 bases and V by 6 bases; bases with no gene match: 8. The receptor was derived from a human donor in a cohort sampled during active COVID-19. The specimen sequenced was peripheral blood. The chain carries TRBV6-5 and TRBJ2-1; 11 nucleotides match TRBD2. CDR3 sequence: CASSLLAGGWNEQFF. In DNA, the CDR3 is TGTGCCAGCAGCCTTCTAGCGGGGGGTTGGAATGAGCAGTTCTTC.